The source of this T cell receptor beta chain is a study of T cell changes during pregnancy in multiple sclerosis. The CDR3 is 15 amino acids. CDR1 is MNHEY and CDR2 is SMNVEV in the germline V gene (reference sequence). V lost 2 bases to trimming and J lost 0 bases, with 8 bases between them. Using immunoSEQ multiplex PCR, the repertoire was profiled, and TCRdb retains in-frame clones only, with some absent. The sample holds about 53,000 clones, more than 90% seen once. The chain uses TRBV27 and TRBJ2-1, with D hard to call. The sequence came from a female donor with multiple sclerosis, enrolled in a pregnancy study. Sample: CD8+ T cells from peripheral blood mononuclear cells, taken before pregnancy. The DNA of the CDR3 is TGTGCCAGCAGTTTAGATCCTAACTCCTACAATGAGCAGTTCTTC. Amino acid sequence: CASSLDPNSYNEQFF.